A single sample is the source of the 25 T cell receptor beta chains below, sequenced in a study of cytomegalovirus exposure and HLA in healthy donors. In the PCR, 60 Vbeta and 13 Jbeta primers were used. Assay used: immunoSEQ multiplex PCR; TCRdb lists only in-frame clones, some missing. This sample yields about 160,000 clones, of which approximately 72% are seen a single time; around 6.9% belongs to the top ten. Sample: PBMCs. The receptors were gathered from a man between 35 and 55 years old in good health and CMV-seropositive.

This rearrangement joins TRBV7-2 to TRBJ2-1; 7 nucleotides match TRBD2. V was pared by 1 base and J by 2 bases, with 8 bases of the junction left unmatched. The CDR3 is made up of 17 amino acids. The germline V gene encodes CDR1 SGHTA and CDR2 FQGNSA. The CDR3 sequence: CASSLVGLAAPYNEQFF. The CDR3 bases are TGTGCCAGCAGCTTAGTTGGGCTAGCGGCCCCCTACAATGAGCAGTTCTTC.

The sample holds one count of this clone. J is TRBJ2-1 and V is TRBV4-1, with 11 bases fitting TRBD2. The CDR3 is 14 residues long. Germline CDR1 is MGHRA and CDR2 is YSYEKL. The ends lost 3 bases at V and 12 bases at J; junction bases unmatched: 7. The CDR3 reads CASSQIGLAGGQFF. As DNA, the CDR3 is TGCGCCAGCAGCCAGATAGGGCTAGCGGGGGGGCAGTTCTTC.

The rearrangement links TRBV7-2 to TRBJ2-7, with TRBD1 identical over 12 bases. Germline-derived CDR1 and CDR2 are SGHTA and FQGNSA. The length of the CDR3 is 16 residues. After removal of 4 bases from V and 7 bases from J, the junction contained 11 bases not matched to a gene. For the CDR3, the DNA is TGTGCCAGCAGCTCGTGGCCCGGGACAGGGGGCTGGGAGCAGTACTTC. Residues: CASSSWPGTGGWEQYF.

This clone occurred a few times. The chain's CDR3 is CASSTGLREPQHF. As DNA, the CDR3 is TGTGCCAGCAGCACGGGACTCAGGGAGCCCCAGCATTTT. V gene TRBV9 combines with J gene TRBJ1-5, with D possibly TRBD1 on 5 matching bases. The CDR3 contains 13 residues. Per germline, CDR1 SGDLS and CDR2 YYNGEE. Trimming removed 4 bases from V and 8 bases from J, with 13 bases in between.

The gene calls are TRBV5-1 and TRBJ2-3, with D possibly matching TRBD1 (6 bases). This CDR3 has 14 amino acids. V was clipped by 6 bases and J by 3 bases, with 14 bases between them. In germline, CDR1 is SGHRS, CDR2 YFSETQ. CDR3 sequence: CASTSAGATDTQYF. The CDR3 DNA reads TGCGCCAGCACCTCCGCAGGGGCAACAGATACGCAGTATTTT.

The V call is TRBV25-1, the J call TRBJ2-5; the D gene is possibly TRBD1 (6 bases). Between the trimmed V and J ends, which lost 8 bases and 5 bases, there was a span of 15 bases. There are 13 residues in the CDR3. CDR1 and CDR2 from the germline V gene are MGHDK and SYGVNS. The DNA for the CDR3 is TGTGCCAGCCGGGACACCCAGGGGGAGACCCAGTACTTC. Amino acids: CASRDTQGETQYF.

The sample holds a few counts of this clone. The V call is TRBV6-6, the J call TRBJ2-2; D is unresolved. The length of the CDR3 is 16 residues. Trimming left V 2 bases short and J 4 bases short, with 14 bases between. Germline assignment: CDR1 MNHNY and CDR2 SVGAGI (reference sequence). The CDR3 DNA sequence: TGTGCCAGCAGTTACCCCCTTGCTAGGAGCACCGGGGAGCTGTTTTTT. It encodes CASSYPLARSTGELFF.

The chain combines TRBV12-5 with TRBJ2-7, with TRBD1 matching 11 bases. The J segment lost 6 bases and the V segment lost 2 bases, leaving 12 bases of the junction unmatched. The CDR3 extends over 17 amino acids. Per germline, CDR1 LGHNT and CDR2 FRNRAP. CDR3 amino acids: CASGLMGPGQGVSEQYF. The CDR3 region has the DNA TGTGCTAGTGGTTTGATGGGACCGGGACAGGGGGTAAGCGAGCAGTACTTC.

The chain combines TRBV15 with TRBJ1-4; D unresolved. The CDR3 extends over 15 amino acids. The ends were cut back, 0 bases at V and 8 bases at J, with 13 bases in the middle. CDR1 LNHNV and CDR2 YYDKDF come from the germline V gene (reference sequence). CDR3 in amino acids: CATSRDSGIGEKLFF. In DNA form, the CDR3 reads TGTGCCACCAGCAGAGATTCGGGGATAGGGGAAAAACTGTTTTTT.

Remarks on this clone: The junction and the germline gene differ at one end; a read error may be behind it. This chain uses TRBV30 with TRBJ1-3, with D possibly matching TRBD1 (6 bases). CDR1 is GTSNPN and CDR2 is SVGIG in the germline V gene (reference sequence). The CDR3 sequence is 13 residues long. The CDR3, as DNA: TGTGCCTGGAGTGTACTGGGGGCCAACCTCCGGAATTTT. This gives the protein CAWSVLGANLRNF.

This clone was observed many times. V and J are TRBV10-3 and TRBJ2-2, with D possibly being TRBD1 (5 bases). From germline, CDR1 is ENHRY and CDR2 SYGVKD. The CDR3 is made up of 16 amino acids. V lost 2 bases and J lost 3, with 13 bases in between. The chain's CDR3 is CAISETGQVYTGELFF. CDR3 bases: TGTGCCATCAGTGAGACCGGACAAGTATACACCGGGGAGCTGTTTTTT.

J is TRBJ2-7 and V is TRBV5-1, with 9 bases identical to TRBD2. The CDR3 length is 16 residues. The J segment lost 3 bases and the V segment lost 0 bases, leaving 7 bases of the junction unmatched. Germline CDR1 is SGHRS and CDR2 is YFSETQ. CDR3 in amino acids: CASSLAKAGGGYEQYF. DNA of the CDR3: TGCGCCAGCAGCTTGGCCAAAGCGGGGGGCGGCTACGAGCAGTACTTC.

The rearrangement joins TRBV5-1 to TRBJ2-3; 7 nucleotides align to TRBD2. Germline-derived CDR1 and CDR2 are SGHRS and YFSETQ. Trimming cost V 4 bases and J 2 bases; bases outside gene matches: 7. This CDR3 contains 15 residues. CDR3 sequence: CASSTPGDYTDTQYF. CDR3 nucleotides: TGCGCCAGCAGCACCCCCGGGGACTACACAGATACGCAGTATTTT.

The chain recombines TRBV4-1 with TRBJ1-1; no firm D call. The germline CDR1 and CDR2 sequences are MGHRA and YSYEKL. Trimming removed 1 base from V and 0 bases from J, with 6 bases in between. The CDR3 consists of 14 residues. The CDR3: CASSQVSLNTEAFF. CDR3 DNA: TGCGCCAGCAGCCAAGTATCGTTGAACACTGAAGCTTTCTTT.

Regarding this clone: The junction does not match germline at one end; this may be a read error. Other nucleotide sequences in the sample specify the same CDR3. This chain uses TRBV19 with TRBJ1-1; D gene unclear. Germline V gene sequence: CDR1 LNHDA, CDR2 SQIVND (reference sequence). CDR3 length: 15 amino acids. The CDR3 protein is CASSIGTVMNTEAFF. The CDR3 DNA follows: TGTGCCAGTAGTATAGGTACAGTTATGAACACTGAAGCCTTCTTT.

This clone was detected only once. The genes are TRBV4-3 and TRBJ2-1; D is perhaps TRBD1 (6 bases). Looked up from germline, CDR1 is LGHNA and CDR2 is YSLEER. This CDR3 has 15 amino acids. Trimming took 5 bases from V and 4 from J, leaving 15 bases between them. In DNA form, the CDR3 reads TGCGCCAGCAGCAGAGAGGGGACACAATACAATGAGCAGTTCTTC. It encodes CASSREGTQYNEQFF.

This sequence joins TRBV6-6 and TRBJ2-7; TRBD1 matches 10 bases. J gave up 2 bases and V 4 bases, and 5 bases lay outside the gene matches. Germline CDR1 and CDR2: MNHNY and SVGAGI (reference sequence). CDR3 length: 15 residues. CDR3: CASSFYGTGAYEQYF. CDR3 nucleotides: TGTGCCAGCAGTTTTTACGGGACAGGGGCCTACGAGCAGTACTTC.

This chain connects TRBV7-9 to TRBJ2-2; possible D gene TRBD2, 5 bases. Germline CDR1 SEHNR, CDR2 FQNEAQ (reference sequence). The CDR3 covers 16 residues. Trimming pared 1 base from V and 7 bases from J, leaving 16 bases between. The CDR3 nucleotides are TGTGCCAGCAGCTTAGGCTCCGGACTCAGCGACGGGGAGCTGTTTTTT. Encoded protein: CASSLGSGLSDGELFF.

Comments on this clone: At one boundary the junction diverges from the germline segment, which might be a read error. V gene TRBV7-9 combines with J gene TRBJ2-4; 9 bases fit TRBD1. In germline, CDR1 is SEHNR, CDR2 FQNEAQ (reference sequence). The CDR3 sequence is 16 residues long. The CDR3 sequence: CSSSKGQGEAKNIQYF. The CDR3 coding sequence is TGTTCCAGCAGCAAGGGACAGGGAGAGGCCAAAAACATTCAGTACTTC.

The rearrangement joins TRBV9 to TRBJ2-7, with a tentative D call TRBD1 (6 bases). This CDR3 spans 15 amino acids. V lost 4 bases and J 1 base, leaving 15 bases between the germline ends. Germline CDR1 reads SGDLS; CDR2 reads YYNGEE. CDR3 sequence reads: CASSPRQGGSYEQYF. DNA for the CDR3: TGTGCCAGCAGCCCAAGACAAGGGGGTTCCTACGAGCAGTACTTC.

The chain joins TRBV9 to TRBJ2-2, with a tentative D call TRBD2 (6 bases). Trimming removed 1 base at V and 4 bases at J, with 11 bases between. The germline CDR1 and CDR2 sequences are SGDLS and YYNGEE. The CDR3 length is 15 residues. CDR3 nucleotide sequence: TGTGCCAGCAGCGTAAGGGAGGCGATCACCGGGGAGCTGTTTTTT. This gives the protein CASSVREAITGELFF. The full variable domain, its missing parts supplied by reference TRBV9 and TRBJ2-2, is DSGVTQTPKHLITATGQRVTLRCSPRSGDLSVYWYQQSLDQGLQFLIQYYNGEERAKGNILERFSAQQFPDLHSELNLSSLELGDSALYFCASSVREAITGELFFGEGSRLTVL.

The chain is built from TRBV7-8 and TRBJ1-5; no firm D call. Trimming cost V 1 base and J 3 bases, with 10 bases left between them. The CDR3 totals 15 residues. CDR1 is SGHVS and CDR2 is FQNEAQ in the germline V gene. CDR3 amino acids: CASSLEPSINQPQHF. Written as DNA, the CDR3 is TGTGCCAGCAGCTTAGAACCTTCTATCAATCAGCCCCAGCATTTT. Variable domain in full (rest from reference TRBV7-8 and TRBJ1-5): GAGVSQSPRYKVAKRGQDVALRCDPISGHVSLFWYQQALGQGPEFLTYFQNEAQLDKSGLPSDRFFAERPEGSVSTLKIQRTQQEDSAVYLCASSLEPSINQPQHFGDGTRLSIL.

This clone was counted a few times. The V gene is TRBV5-1, the J gene TRBJ2-1; 8 positions match TRBD1. Germline V CDR1 and CDR2: SGHRS, YFSETQ. The CDR3 length is 15 residues. Trimming at V came to 1 base and at J to 6 bases, leaving 6 bases not matched to a gene. For the CDR3, the DNA is TGCGCCAGCAGCTTGACAGGGGGGACCTCCAATGAGCAGTTCTTC. Translated: CASSLTGGTSNEQFF.

CDR3 in amino acids: CASRKRVESYGYTF. Written as DNA, the CDR3 is TGTGCCAGCAGAAAACGAGTAGAGAGCTATGGCTACACCTTC. The V gene is TRBV6-6, the J gene TRBJ1-2; D unclear. V was cut by 6 bases and J by 4 bases, with 15 bases left in between. This CDR3 comprises 14 residues. Looked up from germline, CDR1 is MNHNY and CDR2 is SVGAGI (reference sequence).

The V call is TRBV7-2, the J call TRBJ2-7; weak D call: TRBD1 (6 bases). CDR3 length: 12 amino acids. CDR1 and CDR2 (germline): SGHTA, FQGNSA. V lost 5 bases to trimming and J lost 4 bases, with 9 bases between them. The CDR3, as DNA: TGTGCCAGCAGCGGCAGGGGTTACGAGCAGTACTTC. Its protein is CASSGRGYEQYF.